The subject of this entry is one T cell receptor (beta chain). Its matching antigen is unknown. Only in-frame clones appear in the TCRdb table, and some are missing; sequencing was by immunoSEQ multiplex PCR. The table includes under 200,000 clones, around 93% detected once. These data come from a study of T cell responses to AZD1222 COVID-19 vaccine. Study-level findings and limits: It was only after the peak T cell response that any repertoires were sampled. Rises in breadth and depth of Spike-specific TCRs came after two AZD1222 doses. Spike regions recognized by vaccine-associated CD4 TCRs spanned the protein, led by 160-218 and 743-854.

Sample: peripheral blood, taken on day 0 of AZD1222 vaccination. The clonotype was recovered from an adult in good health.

The CDR3 region has the DNA TGTGCCATCAGTCATGGGCCCCAAGGGGCCAGGACTGAAGCTTTCTTT. Protein sequence: CAISHGPQGARTEAFF. V is TRBV10-3 and J is TRBJ1-1; D is possibly TRBD1 (5 bases). V dropped 5 bases and J dropped 5 bases, with 21 bases sitting between them. This CDR3 has 16 residues. Germline V gene data show CDR1 as ENHRY and CDR2 as SYGVKD.